Listed below are T cell receptor beta chains from one sample, sequenced in a study of CD8 T cells in Susac syndrome. TCRdb re-analysed the immunoSEQ multiplex PCR reads in MiXCR, keeping a single row per CDR3 protein. The table has some 140,000 distinct CDR3 sequences, approximately 90% seen once; the top ten hold approximately 0.24%. The specimen was CD8+ T cells from PBMCs. These receptors came from a human donor with multiple sclerosis. The CDR3 runs from the conserved cysteine through the conserved F or W. Each record gives: D gene, clone size, V gene, J gene, CDR3 DNA, CDR3 protein. A D gene is named only where the DNA matches it firmly. Clone size is stated in some rows and not others, as once, few, many or a class when expanded.

D: NA; size: NA; V: TRBV27; J: TRBJ1-1; DNA: TGTGCCAGCGGCTGGGGGAACACTGAAGCTTTCTTT; CDR3: CASGWGNTEAFF
D: NA; size: NA; V: TRBV24-1; J: TRBJ2-2; DNA: TGTGCCACCAGTGATTCGGGACCCCCGGGGTTGGGCGGGGAGCTGTTTTTT; CDR3: CATSDSGPPGLGGELFF
D: TRBD1; size: NA; V: TRBV29-1; J: TRBJ2-2; DNA: TGCAGCGTCCACGGACAGGACGGGGAGCTGTTTTTT; CDR3: CSVHGQDGELFF
D: NA; size: NA; V: TRBV4-1; J: TRBJ2-7; DNA: TGCGCCAGCAGCCAAGGTTACAGGAACGAGCAGTACTTC; CDR3: CASSQGYRNEQYF
D: TRBD1; size: NA; V: TRBV3-1; J: TRBJ1-5; DNA: TGTGCCAGCAGCAAAGGGGACAGTAATCAGCCCCAGCATTTT; CDR3: CASSKGDSNQPQHF
D: TRBD1; size: NA; V: TRBV19; J: TRBJ2-5; DNA: TGTGCCAGTAGTTGGGACAGGGAAGAGACCCAGTACTTC; CDR3: CASSWDREETQYF
D: NA; size: NA; V: TRBV12-3/TRBV12-4; J: TRBJ2-7; DNA: TGTGCCAGCAGGCCTGGACTCGCGGGGCACGAGCAGTACTTC; CDR3: CASRPGLAGHEQYF
D: NA; size: few; V: TRBV6-5; J: TRBJ2-1; DNA: TGTGCCAGCAGTTACGACCCCGCCAACAATGAGCAGTTCTTC; CDR3: CASSYDPANNEQFF
D: TRBD1; size: NA; V: TRBV3-1; J: TRBJ2-7; DNA: TGTGCCAGCAGCCCTGGGACAGGGCCGTCCTACGAGCAGTACTTC; CDR3: CASSPGTGPSYEQYF
D: NA; size: NA; V: TRBV12-5; J: TRBJ1-1; DNA: TGTGCTAGTGGTTTTCAGTCTGAAGCTTTCTTT; CDR3: CASGFQSEAFF
D: NA; size: NA; V: TRBV4-2; J: TRBJ1-2; DNA: TGTGCCAGCAGCCAAGATCTTCGGGCAACCCCAGACTATGGCTACACCTTC; CDR3: CASSQDLRATPDYGYTF
D: NA; size: NA; V: TRBV12-3/TRBV12-4; J: TRBJ2-3; DNA: TGTGCCAGCACCGCGGGGGATACGCAGTATTTT; CDR3: CASTAGDTQYF
D: TRBD1; size: NA; V: TRBV2; J: TRBJ2-7; DNA: TGTGCCAGCAGTTCAACCTCGGGACAGGGTATCGAGCAGTACTTC; CDR3: CASSSTSGQGIEQYF
D: NA; size: NA; V: TRBV28; J: TRBJ2-2; DNA: TGTGCCAGCAGGTCTGGGGCTGCCGGGGAGCTGTTTTTT; CDR3: CASRSGAAGELFF
D: NA; size: few; V: TRBV11-2; J: TRBJ2-5; DNA: TGTGCCAGCAGCTCCACCCAAGAGACCCAGTACTTC; CDR3: CASSSTQETQYF
D: NA; size: NA; V: TRBV4-2; J: TRBJ2-7; DNA: TGTGCCAGCAGCCAGGTACAGATCGGACAGATAAACTCCTACGAGCAGTACTTC; CDR3: CASSQVQIGQINSYEQYF
D: TRBD1; size: NA; V: TRBV6-1; J: TRBJ1-5; DNA: TGTGCCAGCAGAATGACAGGGGAAGGGCAGCCCCAGCATTTT; CDR3: CASRMTGEGQPQHF